These 13 T cell receptor beta chains share one sample of origin, sequenced in a study of blood T cell repertoires in COVID-19. Measured with immunoSEQ multiplex PCR; TCRdb has only the in-frame clones, and not every one. The top ten clones hold about 4% of a sample with about 110,000 clones, over 75% of them seen once. The sequencing sample was made of peripheral blood. The receptors were sampled from a woman in her 70s with acute or convalescent COVID-19.

This chain connects TRBV28 to TRBJ1-2; D gene ambiguous. CDR1 is MDHEN, CDR2 SYDVKM, per germline. The V gene lost 4 bases and the J gene lost 8 bases, with 11 bases spanning the gap. This CDR3 has 12 amino acids. In nucleotides, the CDR3 is TGTGCCAGCAGTTCGGGGTCTCTGGGCTACACCTTC. Amino acids: CASSSGSLGYTF.

This sequence joins TRBV29-1 and TRBJ1-2; TRBD1 is a possible D gene (5 bases). V lost 0 bases and J 2 bases, leaving 7 bases between the germline ends. Germline V gives CDR1 SQVTM, CDR2 ANQGSEA. This CDR3 has 13 residues. DNA for the CDR3: TGCAGCGTTGAAGAGCCAGGGAACTATGGCTACACCTTC. Its translation is CSVEEPGNYGYTF. The full variable domain, with the rest looked up from reference TRBV29-1 and TRBJ1-2, is SAVISQKPSRDICQRGTSLTIQCQVDSQVTMMFWYRQQPGQSLTLIATANQGSEATYESGFVIDKFPISRPNLTFSTLTVSNMSPEDSSIYLCSVEEPGNYGYTFGSGTRLTVV.

This chain joins TRBV19 and TRBJ2-1; the match to TRBD2 covers 8 bases. Germline CDR1 and CDR2: LNHDA and SQIVND (reference sequence). The CDR3 covers 14 residues. With 4 bases clipped from V and 3 bases from J, the junction kept 2 bases outside the gene matches. CDR3 sequence (DNA): TGTGCCAGTAGTAGGCTAGCGGGCTACAATGAGCAGTTCTTC. It yields the protein CASSRLAGYNEQFF.

V usage is TRBV28 and J usage is TRBJ2-1; 11 bases agree with TRBD2. This CDR3 has 19 amino acids. V dropped 5 bases and J dropped 4; count of bases not matched to a gene: 16. The germline gives CDR1 MDHEN, CDR2 SYDVKM. The CDR3 DNA is TGTGCCAGCAGTCTGTGGAGCCTAAAACTAGCGGGAGAGTACAATGAGCAGTTCTTC. It translates to CASSLWSLKLAGEYNEQFF.

The V gene is TRBV7-2, the J gene TRBJ2-1; D possibly corresponds to TRBD2 (5 bases). V lost 0 bases and J lost 13, with 10 bases in between. Germline V gene lookup returns CDR1 SGHTA and CDR2 FQGNSA. The CDR3 covers 12 residues. The CDR3 region has the DNA TGTGCCAGCAGCTTAGCTAGGCGGGTACAGTTCTTC. This codes for CASSLARRVQFF.

In its sample, this clone was seen once. J is TRBJ1-1 and V is TRBV29-1, with a tentative D call TRBD1 (5 bases). Germline lookup yields CDR1 SQVTM and CDR2 ANQGSEA. Trimming left V 4 bases short and J 7 bases short, with 19 bases between. The CDR3 contains 14 residues. For the CDR3, the DNA is TGCAGCGTTGGAGGGGCCTACGGGGGAAGTGAAGCTTTCTTT. This encodes CSVGGAYGGSEAFF. The full variable domain, rest sourced from reference TRBV29-1 and TRBJ1-1, is SAVISQKPSRDICQRGTSLTIQCQVDSQVTMMFWYRQQPGQSLTLIATANQGSEATYESGFVIDKFPISRPNLTFSTLTVSNMSPEDSSIYLCSVGGAYGGSEAFFGQGTRLTVV.

This clone was detected only once. The chain combines TRBV19 with TRBJ1-1, with 7 bases aligning to TRBD1. CDR1 and CDR2 (germline): LNHDA, SQIVND (reference sequence). Losses at the gene ends were 2 bases for V and 2 bases for J; bases not matched to a gene: 14. The CDR3 totals 18 residues. CDR3 protein: CASSIRTGPTVLNTEAFF. Here the CDR3 DNA reads TGTGCCAGTAGTATACGGACAGGCCCGACCGTCCTAAACACTGAAGCTTTCTTT.

The V and J genes are TRBV18 and TRBJ2-1, with 10 bases matching TRBD2. Germline V gene sequence: CDR1 KGHSH, CDR2 LQKENI. With V trimmed by 8 bases and J by 0 bases, 1 base remained unmatched. The CDR3 has 14 residues. CDR3 in DNA: TGTGCCAGCAAGCGGGAGGGCTCCTACAATGAGCAGTTCTTC. Its protein product is CASKREGSYNEQFF.

This clone has more than one count but fewer than ten. The V and J genes are TRBV28 and TRBJ1-3; weak D call: TRBD1 (5 bases). Trimming pared 5 bases from V and 3 bases from J, leaving 11 bases between. There are 14 residues in the CDR3. In germline, CDR1 is MDHEN, CDR2 SYDVKM. The CDR3 DNA reads TGTGCCAGCAGTCGGGGGGGGAGTGGAAACACCATATATTTT. Translation: CASSRGGSGNTIYF. The full variable domain, its missing parts supplied by reference TRBV28 and TRBJ1-3, is DVKVTQSSRYLVKRTGEKVFLECVQDMDHENMFWYRQDPGLGLRLIYFSYDVKMKEKGDIPEGYSVSREKKERFSLILESASTNQTSMYLCASSRGGSGNTIYFGEGSWLTVV.

The chain combines TRBV18 with TRBJ1-6; TRBD1 aligns across 10 bases. The CDR3 length is 15 residues. Germline CDR1 is KGHSH and CDR2 is LQKENI. Germline trimming cut 3 bases from V and 5 bases from J; bases unmatched to any gene: 1. The CDR3 nucleotides read TGTGCCAGCTCACCCGGACAGGGGGATAATTCACCCCTCCACTTT. It codes for CASSPGQGDNSPLHF.

This clone appeared a few times. The chain joins TRBV5-8 to TRBJ1-2, with 11 bases lining up with TRBD1. The V gene's germline CDR1 is SGHTS and CDR2 YDEGEE. V gave up 3 bases and J gave up 10 bases; unmatched junction bases: 8. This CDR3 comprises 14 residues. CDR3 protein: CASSSRTGGIDYTF. The CDR3 DNA follows: TGTGCCAGCAGCTCCCGGACAGGGGGCATCGACTACACCTTC.

V usage is TRBV19 and J usage is TRBJ1-2; D is possibly TRBD1 (5 bases). The V and J ends lost 2 bases and 4 bases respectively, with 8 bases between them. Germline CDR1 LNHDA, CDR2 SQIVND (reference sequence). This CDR3 has 13 residues. Here the CDR3 DNA reads TGTGCCAGTAGTATATCCGGGGGCTATGGCTACACCTTC. This codes for CASSISGGYGYTF.

This clone was recorded a few times. The gene calls are TRBV6-5 and TRBJ1-2, with TRBD1 matching over 9 bases. Per the germline V gene, CDR1 is MNHEY and CDR2 is SVGAGI. Losses at the gene ends were 5 bases for V and 7 bases for J; bases not matched to a gene: 11. CDR3 size: 15 residues. The CDR3 sequence: CASSPSGTGQLGYTF. DNA for the CDR3: TGTGCCAGCAGTCCCTCCGGGACAGGGCAGCTTGGCTACACCTTC.